These T cell receptor beta chains were read from a single sample in a study of blood T cell repertoires in COVID-19. This table comes from immunoSEQ multiplex PCR, and its TCRdb copy is limited to in-frame clones, with some not included. This sample has 25,000 to 30,000 clones, with 89% found just once. The sample comprised peripheral blood. The receptors were sampled from a human donor with acute or convalescent COVID-19. The donor label of this sample is uncertain. Both conserved end residues are part of each CDR3. D genes are given only for firm matches. Expanded clones get a size class; other rows say once, few or many, or leave the size out.

J: TRBJ2-7
D: NA
V: TRBV11-3
size: NA
DNA: TGTGCCAGCAGCAGGGGCCACGAGCAGTACTTC
CDR3: CASSRGHEQYF

J: TRBJ1-5
D: TRBD1
V: TRBV7-9
size: few
DNA: TGTGCCAGCAGTCCCGGGACAGGAGGCAATCAGCCCCAGCATTTT
CDR3: CASSPGTGGNQPQHF

J: TRBJ2-1
D: NA
V: TRBV12-5
size: NA
DNA: TGTGCTAGTGGTTTCCTCCCTATCTCCCACAATGAGCAGTTCTTC
CDR3: CASGFLPISHNEQFF

J: TRBJ2-7
D: TRBD2
V: TRBV3-1/TRBV3-2
size: NA
DNA: TGTGCCAGCAGCCTCCGGCAAGCCAGCGGGGCTACTTCCTACGAGCAGTACTTC
CDR3: CASSLRQASGATSYEQYF

J: TRBJ1-1
D: TRBD1
V: TRBV5-1
size: NA
DNA: TGCGCCAGCAGCTTGGCCGGCCGAACAGGGCAGGGGGCGGCTGAAGCTTTCTTT
CDR3: CASSLAGRTGQGAAEAFF

J: TRBJ2-1
D: NA
V: TRBV18
size: NA
DNA: TGTGCCAGCTCACCACGGACCCCCAGGGATAGTAATGAGCAGTTCTTC
CDR3: CASSPRTPRDSNEQFF

J: TRBJ2-2
D: TRBD1
V: TRBV5-1
size: NA
DNA: TGCGCCAGCAGCACCCTCCGGGACAGGGGCAAGAACACCGGGGAGCTGTTTTTT
CDR3: CASSTLRDRGKNTGELFF

J: TRBJ2-6
D: TRBD1
V: TRBV27
size: NA
DNA: TGTGCCAGCAGGCTAGAGGGGGCTACTGGGGCCAACGTCCTGACTTTC
CDR3: CASRLEGATGANVLTF

J: TRBJ1-1
D: NA
V: TRBV6-5
size: NA
DNA: TGTGCCAGCAGTTACTCGAGGGCATCCAACACTGAAGCTTTCTTT
CDR3: CASSYSRASNTEAFF

J: TRBJ2-5
D: TRBD1
V: TRBV25-1
size: NA
DNA: TGTGCCAGCAGTGAATGGACAGGTGGAGAGACCCAGTACTTC
CDR3: CASSEWTGGETQYF

J: TRBJ2-7
D: NA
V: TRBV11-2
size: NA
DNA: TGTGCCAGCAGCTCAGGTTTCTACGAGCAGTACTTC
CDR3: CASSSGFYEQYF

J: TRBJ2-1
D: TRBD2
V: TRBV29-1
size: NA
DNA: TGCAGCGTTCCGACTAGCGCTAGAGGTGAGCAGTTCTTC
CDR3: CSVPTSARGEQFF

J: TRBJ1-2
D: NA
V: TRBV18
size: NA
DNA: TGTGCCAGCTCACCACGAGGCACGAATAACTATGGCTACACCTTC
CDR3: CASSPRGTNNYGYTF

J: TRBJ1-2
D: NA
V: TRBV7-8
size: NA
DNA: TGTGCCAGCAGCTTAGGCTACGTTTCTTCTAACTATGGCTACACCTTC
CDR3: CASSLGYVSSNYGYTF

J: TRBJ1-5
D: NA
V: TRBV2
size: NA
DNA: TGTGCCAGCAGACGGGACAACTATAATCAGCCCCAGCATTTT
CDR3: CASRRDNYNQPQHF

J: TRBJ2-5
D: NA
V: TRBV7-7
size: NA
DNA: TGTGCCAGCAGCTTATATTCAGGGTACCAAGAGACCCAGTACTTC
CDR3: CASSLYSGYQETQYF

J: TRBJ2-7
D: NA
V: TRBV5-1
size: NA
DNA: TGCGCCAGCAGCTTGACCCTCCGGGACATGGACGAGCAGTACTTC
CDR3: CASSLTLRDMDEQYF

J: TRBJ1-2
D: NA
V: TRBV5-1
size: few
DNA: TGCGCCAGCAGCTTGTCCCAGGGCTATGGCTACACCTTC
CDR3: CASSLSQGYGYTF

J: TRBJ1-1
D: TRBD1
V: TRBV13
size: NA
DNA: TGTGCCAGCAGCTTAGGCACCGGGACAGGGGGTTCTTACACTGAAGCTTTCTTT
CDR3: CASSLGTGTGGSYTEAFF

J: TRBJ1-2
D: NA
V: TRBV10-3
size: NA
DNA: TGTGCCATCAGTGAGGGGCTCAACAGGTTAGCTAACTATGGCTACACCTTC
CDR3: CAISEGLNRLANYGYTF

J: TRBJ2-3
D: NA
V: TRBV7-3
size: NA
DNA: TGTGCCAGCAGCCTATACAGGGATAGGGAGGATACGCAGTATTTT
CDR3: CASSLYRDREDTQYF

J: TRBJ2-2
D: TRBD2
V: TRBV19
size: NA
DNA: TGTGCCAGTAGTCCAGAGGCGGGAGCTACGTCCGGGGAGCTGTTTTTT
CDR3: CASSPEAGATSGELFF

J: TRBJ1-1
D: NA
V: TRBV14
size: NA
DNA: TGTGCCAGCAGCAGAGGCATGAACACTGAAGCTTTCTTT
CDR3: CASSRGMNTEAFF

J: TRBJ2-1
D: TRBD2
V: TRBV5-6
size: NA
DNA: TGTGCCAGCAGCCTACCTACTGGACTAGCGGGTGTAGGTGAGCAGTTCTTC
CDR3: CASSLPTGLAGVGEQFF

J: TRBJ1-1
D: NA
V: TRBV19
size: NA
DNA: TGTGCCAGTAGTAGACAGGAAATGAACACTGAAGCTTTCTTT
CDR3: CASSRQEMNTEAFF

J: TRBJ1-6
D: NA
V: TRBV20-1
size: NA
DNA: TGCAGTGCGGACAGCTGTGGACCCCTCCACTTT
CDR3: CSADSCGPLHF

J: TRBJ2-1
D: NA
V: TRBV7-3
size: NA
DNA: TGTGCCAGCAGCGATCTGGGCGCAGGGCCCGGCGAGCAGTTCTTC
CDR3: CASSDLGAGPGEQFF

J: TRBJ2-7
D: TRBD2
V: TRBV6-6
size: NA
DNA: TGTGCCAGCAGTAACCAAGCGGGGCAGTCCTACGAGCAGTACTTC
CDR3: CASSNQAGQSYEQYF

J: TRBJ2-1
D: TRBD2
V: TRBV4-3
size: NA
DNA: TGCGCCAGCAGCCAAGACTCGGCTAGCGGGGGGCCCGTCTTC
CDR3: CASSQDSASGGPVF

J: TRBJ2-2
D: NA
V: TRBV21-1
size: NA
DNA: TGTGCCAGCAGCAAGGGTACAGCATCGAACACCGGGGAGCTGTTTTTT
CDR3: CASSKGTASNTGELFF

J: TRBJ2-5
D: NA
V: TRBV29-1
size: few
DNA: TGCAGCGCTATCCGGGGCCAAGAGACCCAGTACTTC
CDR3: CSAIRGQETQYF

J: TRBJ2-1
D: TRBD2
V: TRBV2
size: NA
DNA: TGTGCCAGCTTCCACCCCCCCATCGGAACTAGCGGGAGGATAAGTAATGAGCAGTTCTTC
CDR3: CASFHPPIGTSGRISNEQFF

J: TRBJ2-5
D: NA
V: TRBV6-2/TRBV6-3
size: NA
DNA: TGTGCCAGCAGTGAGGCGGGACCACAAGAGACCCAGTACTTC
CDR3: CASSEAGPQETQYF

J: TRBJ1-5
D: TRBD1
V: TRBV5-1
size: NA
DNA: TGCGCCAGCAGCCTGTACCCGGGACAGCCCGGCAATCAGCCCCAGCATTTT
CDR3: CASSLYPGQPGNQPQHF

J: TRBJ2-7
D: TRBD2
V: TRBV11-2
size: NA
DNA: TGTGCCAGCAGACGGGGGGGACCAAACTACGAGCAGTACTTC
CDR3: CASRRGGPNYEQYF

J: TRBJ1-1
D: TRBD1
V: TRBV4-1
size: NA
DNA: TGCGCCAGCAGCCACCCGGACAGGGGCGGGGATGAAGCTTTCTTT
CDR3: CASSHPDRGGDEAFF

J: TRBJ1-6
D: TRBD1
V: TRBV6-4
size: NA
DNA: TGTGCCAGCAGTGAGGGGACAGGGCGTAATTCACCCCTCCACTTT
CDR3: CASSEGTGRNSPLHF

J: TRBJ1-6
D: NA
V: TRBV9
size: NA
DNA: TGTGCCAGCAGCGCATCCGGGGGCTATAATTCACCCCTCCACTTT
CDR3: CASSASGGYNSPLHF

J: TRBJ2-5
D: TRBD2
V: TRBV5-4
size: NA
DNA: TGTGCCAGCAGCCCCCGGGGGGGCCTCCGGGCTTCGGAGGAGACCCAGTACTTC
CDR3: CASSPRGGLRASEETQYF

J: TRBJ2-7
D: TRBD1
V: TRBV11-1
size: NA
DNA: TGTGCCAGCAGCTCCGGGACAGGGTCCCACGAGCAGTACTTC
CDR3: CASSSGTGSHEQYF

J: TRBJ2-2
D: TRBD1
V: TRBV4-1
size: few
DNA: TGCGCCAGCAGCCAAGATTGGACAGGGGCGGGTACCGGGGAGCTGTTTTTT
CDR3: CASSQDWTGAGTGELFF

J: TRBJ1-5
D: NA
V: TRBV5-5
size: once
DNA: TGTGCCAGCAGCTCGCGAGGGGGGGAGTATCAGCCCCAGCATTTT
CDR3: CASSSRGGEYQPQHF

J: TRBJ1-2
D: NA
V: TRBV27
size: NA
DNA: TGTGCCAGCAGTTTATGGGCAGGACAGCAGGGCGGCTACACCTTC
CDR3: CASSLWAGQQGGYTF

J: TRBJ2-2
D: NA
V: TRBV7-9
size: once
DNA: TGTGCCAGCAGCCTAAAATCCAGCGGCTGGACCGGGGAGCTGTTTTTT
CDR3: CASSLKSSGWTGELFF

J: TRBJ2-1
D: TRBD2
V: TRBV14
size: once
DNA: TGTGCCAGCAGCTCAAAGAGTCCCCAACTAGCGGGGAGGGCCAATGAGCAGTTCTTC
CDR3: CASSSKSPQLAGRANEQFF

J: TRBJ2-5
D: TRBD2
V: TRBV11-2
size: NA
DNA: TGTGCCAGCAGCTCCGGACTAGCGGGGGGGCAGGGGACCCAGTACTTC
CDR3: CASSSGLAGGQGTQYF